The 29 T cell receptor beta chains reported below all come from one sample, sequenced in a study of OX40 agonist ivuxolimab in advanced cancers. Generated by immunoSEQ multiplex PCR, the TCRdb table keeps only in-frame clones and is missing some. The table has 20,000 to 25,000 clones, more than 70% seen once. The input for sequencing was CD4+ or CD8+ T cells sorted from blood, taken in a trial of the OX40 agonist ivuxolimab. Receptors were obtained from an adult with an advanced solid tumor such as melanoma, head and neck, liver or kidney cancer.

CDR3 protein: CASSLSGTGLYGYTF. The CDR3 region has the DNA TGTGCCAGCAGCCTTAGTGGGACAGGGCTCTATGGCTACACCTTC. The chain employs TRBV7-3 and TRBJ1-2, with 9 bases identical to TRBD1. There are 15 residues in the CDR3. Unmatched junction bases numbered 8, after V lost 5 bases and J lost 4 bases. The V gene's germline CDR1 is SGHTA and CDR2 FQGTGA.

This chain joins TRBV5-5 and TRBJ2-7, with 9 positions matching TRBD1. Trimming took 2 bases from V and 4 from J; bases not matched to a gene: 13. This CDR3 has 17 amino acids. From germline, CDR1 is SGHKS and CDR2 YYEKEE (reference sequence). CDR3 region: CASSLQMPGQGRYEQYF. DNA of the CDR3: TGTGCCAGCAGCTTACAAATGCCGGGACAGGGACGGTACGAGCAGTACTTC.

This chain connects TRBV7-9 to TRBJ1-6; 7 positions agree with TRBD1. Germline V gene lookup returns CDR1 SEHNR and CDR2 FQNEAQ (reference sequence). This CDR3 region has 14 residues. V shed 4 bases, J shed 10 bases, and the junction held 7 bases outside the gene matches. DNA for the CDR3: TGTGCCAGCAGCTCGGGACAGTACGGCTCACCCCTCCACTTT. Residues: CASSSGQYGSPLHF.

The rearrangement joins TRBV7-9 to TRBJ1-5; D is unresolved. The germline V gene encodes CDR1 SEHNR and CDR2 FQNEAQ (reference sequence). Trimming left V 1 base short and J 3 bases short, with 7 bases between. The CDR3 totals 14 residues. The CDR3 coding sequence is TGTGCCAGCAGCTTAGGTGAGCCCAATCAGCCCCAGCATTTT. Translating it yields CASSLGEPNQPQHF.

The chain employs TRBV11-3 and TRBJ1-1; the D is unclear. The germline gives CDR1 SGHNT, CDR2 YENEEA. The CDR3 extends over 13 amino acids. Between the trimmed V and J ends, which lost 0 bases and 1 base, there was a span of 3 bases. The CDR3 is CASSLDRNTEAFF. The CDR3 coding sequence is TGTGCCAGCAGCTTAGATCGGAACACTGAAGCTTTCTTT.

The chain recombines TRBV5-6 with TRBJ2-5, with D perhaps assigned TRBD1 or TRBD2 (5 bases each). V shed 9 bases and J shed 5 bases, with 23 bases lying between them. Germline loops: CDR1 SGHDT, CDR2 YYEEEE. The CDR3 loop spans 15 amino acids. CDR3 nucleotide sequence: TGTGCCACCCGGCAGTGGGGGAGCCCCCCCGAGACCCAGTACTTC. Translated: CATRQWGSPPETQYF.

The CDR3 sequence: CASSEETTGTDTQYF. The CDR3 DNA sequence: TGTGCCAGCAGCGAGGAGACTACTGGCACAGATACGCAGTATTTT. The J gene is TRBJ2-3, the V gene TRBV7-9; perhaps TRBD2 as D (5 bases). The V and J ends lost 5 bases and 1 base respectively, with 13 bases between them. The CDR3 runs to 15 residues. CDR1 and CDR2 from the germline V gene are SEHNR and FQNEAQ (reference sequence).

The V and J genes are TRBV6-6 and TRBJ2-7; the D is unclear. Trimming left V 5 bases short and J 4 bases short, with 6 bases between. CDR3 length: 11 amino acids. Germline V lookup: CDR1 MNHNY, CDR2 SVGAGI (reference sequence). CDR3 residues: CASSENYEQYF. The CDR3, as DNA: TGTGCCAGCAGTGAAAATTACGAGCAGTACTTC.

This clone was picked up one time. The chain couples TRBV4-1 to TRBJ2-7; 10 nucleotides agree with TRBD2. Germline-derived CDR1 and CDR2 are MGHRA and YSYEKL. Trimming at V came to 3 bases and at J to 2 bases, leaving 4 bases not matched to a gene. This CDR3 contains 15 residues. The CDR3 protein is CASSQIAGGTYEQYF. The CDR3 DNA reads TGCGCCAGCAGCCAGATAGCGGGAGGCACCTACGAGCAGTACTTC.

The J gene is TRBJ2-1, the V gene TRBV10-3; D may be TRBD1 (6 bases). The germline V gene encodes CDR1 ENHRY and CDR2 SYGVKD. V dropped 6 bases and J dropped 9 bases, with 12 bases sitting between them. The CDR3 sequence is 12 residues long. CDR3 sequence reads: CAIRSGDGEQFF. CDR3 nucleotide sequence: TGTGCCATCAGGTCAGGGGACGGTGAGCAGTTCTTC.

This chain links TRBV7-9 with TRBJ2-1; 7 nucleotides match TRBD2. Germline V gene lookup returns CDR1 SEHNR and CDR2 FQNEAQ (reference sequence). Unmatched junction bases numbered 7, after V lost 5 bases and J lost 3 bases. This CDR3 comprises 15 residues. The CDR3 spells CASSPLAENYNEQFF. As DNA, the CDR3 is TGTGCCAGCAGCCCCCTAGCGGAAAACTACAATGAGCAGTTCTTC.

The chain combines TRBV7-2 with TRBJ2-5, with 7 bases that match TRBD2. Per germline, CDR1 SGHTA and CDR2 FQGNSA. The CDR3 extends over 14 amino acids. V lost 5 bases to trimming and J lost 5 bases; unmatched junction nucleotides: 8. The CDR3 here is CASSLGLVRETQYF. The CDR3, as DNA: TGTGCCAGCAGCCTAGGACTAGTCCGTGAGACCCAGTACTTC.

V usage is TRBV5-6 and J usage is TRBJ2-7; no clear D gene. Trimming shortened V by 7 bases and J by 6 bases, and 23 bases separated the two germline ends. The length of the CDR3 is 15 residues. Germline loops: CDR1 SGHDT, CDR2 YYEEEE. CDR3 region: CASSFLPQDSSEQYF. The DNA for the CDR3 is TGTGCCAGCTCCTTTTTGCCTCAGGATTCTTCCGAGCAGTACTTC.

V gene TRBV10-2 combines with J gene TRBJ2-5; D is undetermined. The CDR3 has 13 amino acids. Germline CDR1 reads WSHSY; CDR2 reads SAAADI. V lost 2 bases and J 0 bases, leaving 4 bases between the germline ends. DNA of the CDR3: TGCGCCAGCAGTGAGGGTTACCAAGAGACCCAGTACTTC. Amino acids: CASSEGYQETQYF.

There are a few counts of this clone. V gene TRBV10-3 combines with J gene TRBJ1-1; maybe TRBD1 (5 bases). CDR3 length: 13 amino acids. The germline V and J ends were trimmed by 3 bases and 8 bases, with 13 bases remaining between them. Germline V gives CDR1 ENHRY, CDR2 SYGVKD. The chain's CDR3 is CAISDGGTAEAFF. In nucleotides, the CDR3 is TGTGCCATCAGTGATGGGGGAACGGCGGAAGCTTTCTTT.

CDR3 protein: CASSFDTGTAKNIQYF. CDR3 in DNA: TGTGCCAGCAGTTTCGACACCGGGACCGCCAAAAACATTCAGTACTTC. This sequence joins TRBV27 and TRBJ2-4; D possibly uses TRBD1 or TRBD2 (5 bases each). V lost 3 bases, J lost 1 base, and 13 bases lay in between. Per the germline V gene, CDR1 is MNHEY and CDR2 is SMNVEV (reference sequence). The CDR3 is made up of 16 amino acids.

J is TRBJ2-1 and V is TRBV5-1; D not certain. The CDR3 runs 15 residues. The ends were cut back, 0 bases at V and 0 bases at J, with 7 bases in the middle. In germline, CDR1 is SGHRS, CDR2 YFSETQ. The CDR3 coding sequence is TGCGCCAGCAGCTTGGGACGACACTCCTACAATGAGCAGTTCTTC. It codes for CASSLGRHSYNEQFF.

The V and J genes are TRBV6-5 and TRBJ2-1; D is possibly TRBD1 (6 bases). The CDR3 contains 14 residues. CDR1 and CDR2 from the germline V gene are MNHEY and SVGAGI. Trimming stripped 0 bases from V and 9 bases from J, with 12 bases between. DNA of the CDR3: TGTGCCAGCAGTTACTCCACTTTAGGGGGTGAGCAGTTCTTC. It translates to CASSYSTLGGEQFF.

The genes are TRBV6-4 and TRBJ2-5; 12 bases map to TRBD2. CDR1 and CDR2 (germline): MRHNA, SNTAGT. The CDR3 is made up of 15 amino acids. Trimming cost V 5 bases and J 1 base; bases outside gene matches: 2. CDR3 coding DNA: TGTGCCAGCAGTAGACTAGCGGGAGTCCAAGAGACCCAGTACTTC. It specifies CASSRLAGVQETQYF.

This chain uses TRBV7-9 with TRBJ2-3, with 7 bases aligning to TRBD2. The V gene end was trimmed by 3 bases and the J gene end by 0 bases; junction bases not matched to a gene: 12. The V gene's germline CDR1 is SEHNR and CDR2 FQNEAQ (reference sequence). The CDR3 length is 18 residues. CDR3 sequence: CASSFGLGGDLSTDTQYF. The CDR3 nucleotides are TGTGCCAGCAGCTTTGGTTTGGGGGGGGACCTTAGCACAGATACGCAGTATTTT.

This clone was detected once. The chain joins TRBV2 to TRBJ1-2; 7 nucleotides line up with TRBD1. CDR3 length: 13 residues. CDR1 is SNHLY, CDR2 FYNNEI, per germline. V was pared by 5 bases and J by 12 bases, with 12 bases of the junction left unmatched. Here the CDR3 reads CASSSGEGADDTF. CDR3 nucleotides: TGTGCCAGCAGTTCCGGGGAGGGGGCAGACGACACCTTC.

The chain couples TRBV10-2 to TRBJ1-5, with unresolved D. There are 13 residues in the CDR3. V was clipped by 7 bases and J by 5 bases, with 12 bases between them. Germline CDR1 is WSHSY and CDR2 is SAAADI. CDR3 in amino acids: CASTQDWDQPQHF. The CDR3 DNA reads as TGCGCCAGCACTCAAGATTGGGATCAGCCCCAGCATTTT.

This clone has only one observation. The J gene is TRBJ2-3, the V gene TRBV4-1; 8 bases agree with TRBD2. The CDR3 has 15 amino acids. The junction had 7 bases not matched to a gene; V was cut back by 0 bases and J by 8 bases. From germline, CDR1 is MGHRA and CDR2 YSYEKL. CDR3 nucleotides: TGCGCCAGCAGCCAAGAACCGGCGGGAGGATCTACGCAGTATTTT. Protein sequence: CASSQEPAGGSTQYF.

This clone was counted a few times. The V gene is TRBV27, the J gene TRBJ2-1; 15 positions match TRBD2. The CDR3 runs to 16 residues. V was clipped by 6 bases and J by 7 bases; unmatched bases: 7. Germline CDR1 and CDR2: MNHEY and SMNVEV (reference sequence). CDR3 protein: CASSRTSGRASNEQFF. CDR3 in DNA: TGTGCCAGCAGCAGGACTAGCGGGAGGGCCTCGAATGAGCAGTTCTTC.

A word on this clone: One junction end disagrees with the germline gene, perhaps due to a read error. This chain uses TRBV6-1 with TRBJ2-7; D uncertain. This CDR3 comprises 11 residues. Germline-derived CDR1 and CDR2 are MNHNS and SASEGT. The CDR3 DNA reads TGTGCCAGCAGTGAAAACTACGTGCAGTACTTC. Its protein product is CASSENYVQYF.

The chain uses TRBV7-3 and TRBJ2-2, with 9 bases lining up with TRBD2. The CDR3 runs to 20 residues. Looked up from germline, CDR1 is SGHTA and CDR2 is FQGTGA. J was trimmed by 0 bases and V by 3 bases; bases with no gene match: 14. In DNA, the CDR3 is TGTGCCAGCAGCTTCCCCCTCTCTTCAGCGGGGGGTCCGAACACCGGGGAGCTGTTTTTT. Amino acids: CASSFPLSSAGGPNTGELFF.

This sequence joins TRBV7-3 and TRBJ1-1; D call uncertain. V lost 4 bases, J lost 1 base, and 10 bases lay in between. This CDR3 spans 14 amino acids. Germline CDR1 and CDR2: SGHTA and FQGTGA. The CDR3 bases are TGTGCCAGCAGCTCCCGAGCAGGGAACACTGAAGCTTTCTTT. This codes for CASSSRAGNTEAFF.

The rearrangement uses TRBV4-1 and TRBJ2-7; 9 nucleotides align to TRBD2. The V and J ends lost 8 bases and 2 bases, in that order; junction bases with no gene match: 7. This CDR3 region has 14 residues. Germline CDR1 is MGHRA and CDR2 is YSYEKL. DNA of the CDR3: TGCGCCAGCGGCTTGGCTAGCGGGACCTACGAGCAGTACTTC. Its translation: CASGLASGTYEQYF.

The rearrangement joins TRBV2 to TRBJ1-1; no firm D call. This CDR3 is 14 amino acids long. The V end lost 3 bases, the J end lost 0 bases, and 8 bases lay between the germline ends. The germline V gene has CDR1 SNHLY and CDR2 FYNNEI. CDR3: CASSDPSMNTEAFF. The CDR3 DNA is TGTGCCAGCAGTGACCCTTCCATGAACACTGAAGCTTTCTTT. Full variable domain (outside the CDR3, taken from reference TRBV2 and TRBJ1-1): EPEVTQTPSHQVTQMGQEVILRCVPISNHLYFYWYRQILGQKVEFLVSFYNNEISEKSEIFDDQFSVERPDGSNFTLKIRSTKLEDSAMYFCASSDPSMNTEAFFGQGTRLTVV.